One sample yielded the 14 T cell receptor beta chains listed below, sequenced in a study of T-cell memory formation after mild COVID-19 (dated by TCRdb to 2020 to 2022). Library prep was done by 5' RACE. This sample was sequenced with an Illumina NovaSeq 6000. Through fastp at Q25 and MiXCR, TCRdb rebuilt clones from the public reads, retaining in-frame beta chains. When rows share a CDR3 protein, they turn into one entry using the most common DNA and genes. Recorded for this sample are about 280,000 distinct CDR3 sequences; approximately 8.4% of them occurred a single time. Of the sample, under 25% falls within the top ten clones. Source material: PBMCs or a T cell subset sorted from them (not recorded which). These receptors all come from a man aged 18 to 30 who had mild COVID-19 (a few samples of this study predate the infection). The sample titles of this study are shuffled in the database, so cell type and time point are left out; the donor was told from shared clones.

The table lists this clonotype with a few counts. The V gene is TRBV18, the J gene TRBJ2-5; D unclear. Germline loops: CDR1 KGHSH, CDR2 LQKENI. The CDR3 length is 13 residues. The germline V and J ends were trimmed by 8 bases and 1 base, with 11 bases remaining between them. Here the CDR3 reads CASARLFQETQYF. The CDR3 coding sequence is TGTGCCAGCGCCCGTCTGTTCCAAGAGACCCAGTACTTC.

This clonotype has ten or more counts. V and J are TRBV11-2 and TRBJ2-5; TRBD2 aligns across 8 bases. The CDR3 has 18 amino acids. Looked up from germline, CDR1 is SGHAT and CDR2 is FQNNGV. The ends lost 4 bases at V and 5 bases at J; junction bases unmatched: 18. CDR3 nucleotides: TGTGCCAGCAGCTACTACCGGGGGGGCCGTTCTCCCTGGGAGACCCAGTACTTC. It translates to CASSYYRGGRSPWETQYF.

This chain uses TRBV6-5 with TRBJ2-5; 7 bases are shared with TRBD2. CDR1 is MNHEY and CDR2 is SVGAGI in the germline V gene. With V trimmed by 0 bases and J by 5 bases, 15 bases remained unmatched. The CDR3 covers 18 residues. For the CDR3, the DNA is TGTGCCAGCAGTTACTCGATTTATGATGCGGGGGTACGGGAGACCCAGTACTTC. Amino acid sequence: CASSYSIYDAGVRETQYF.

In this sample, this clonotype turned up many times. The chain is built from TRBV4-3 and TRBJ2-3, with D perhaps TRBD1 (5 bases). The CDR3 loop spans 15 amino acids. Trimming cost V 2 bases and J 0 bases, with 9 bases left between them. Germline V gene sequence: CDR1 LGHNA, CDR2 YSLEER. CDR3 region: CASSQQGKSTDTQYF. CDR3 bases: TGCGCCAGCAGCCAACAGGGAAAAAGCACAGATACGCAGTATTTT.

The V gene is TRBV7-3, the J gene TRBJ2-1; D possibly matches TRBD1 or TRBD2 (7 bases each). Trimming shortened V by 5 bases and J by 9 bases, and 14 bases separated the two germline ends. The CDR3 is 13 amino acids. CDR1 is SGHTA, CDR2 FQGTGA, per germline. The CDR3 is CASSPGGGSEQFF. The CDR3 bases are TGTGCCAGCAGCCCAGGGGGGGGATCTGAGCAGTTCTTC.

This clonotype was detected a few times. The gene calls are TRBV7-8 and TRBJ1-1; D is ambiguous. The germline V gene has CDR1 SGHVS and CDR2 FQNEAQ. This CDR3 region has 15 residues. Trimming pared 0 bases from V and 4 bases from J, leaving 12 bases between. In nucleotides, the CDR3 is TGTGCCAGCAGCTTAGCGATAGGGAGAGTCACTGAAGCTTTCTTT. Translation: CASSLAIGRVTEAFF.

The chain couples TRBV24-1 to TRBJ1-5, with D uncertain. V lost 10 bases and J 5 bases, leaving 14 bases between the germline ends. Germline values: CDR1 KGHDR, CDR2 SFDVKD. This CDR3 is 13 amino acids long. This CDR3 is CATYSGGYQPQHF. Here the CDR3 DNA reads TGTGCCACTTACTCCGGAGGATATCAGCCCCAGCATTTT.

The CDR3 sequence is CASSQEARTYSNQPQHF. The CDR3 DNA sequence: TGTGCCAGCAGCCAAGAGGCCAGGACTTATAGCAATCAGCCCCAGCATTTT. The rearrangement joins TRBV4-2 to TRBJ1-5; D unclear. CDR3 size: 17 residues. Germline values: CDR1 LGHNA, CDR2 YNFKEQ. Trimming took 0 bases from V and 0 from J, leaving 12 bases between them.

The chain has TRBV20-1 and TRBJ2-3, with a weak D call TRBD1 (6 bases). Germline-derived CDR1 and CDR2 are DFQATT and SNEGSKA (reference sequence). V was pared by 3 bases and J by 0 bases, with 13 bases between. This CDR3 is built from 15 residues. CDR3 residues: CSASKTGSSTDTQYF. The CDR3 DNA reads TGCAGTGCTAGCAAAACAGGGTCCAGCACAGATACGCAGTATTTT.

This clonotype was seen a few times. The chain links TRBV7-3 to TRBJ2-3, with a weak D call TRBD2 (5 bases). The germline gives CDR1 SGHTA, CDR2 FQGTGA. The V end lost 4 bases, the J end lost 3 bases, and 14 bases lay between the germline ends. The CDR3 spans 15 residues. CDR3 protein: CASSSHAGLTDTQYF. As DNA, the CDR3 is TGTGCCAGCAGCTCGCACGCGGGTCTTACAGATACGCAGTATTTT.

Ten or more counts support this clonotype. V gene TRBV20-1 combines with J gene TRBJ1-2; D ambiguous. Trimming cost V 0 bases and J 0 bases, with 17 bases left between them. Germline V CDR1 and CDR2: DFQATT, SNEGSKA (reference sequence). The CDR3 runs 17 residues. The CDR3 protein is CSARDRTIPLANYGYTF. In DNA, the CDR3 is TGCAGTGCTAGAGATCGGACCATACCCCTTGCTAACTATGGCTACACCTTC.

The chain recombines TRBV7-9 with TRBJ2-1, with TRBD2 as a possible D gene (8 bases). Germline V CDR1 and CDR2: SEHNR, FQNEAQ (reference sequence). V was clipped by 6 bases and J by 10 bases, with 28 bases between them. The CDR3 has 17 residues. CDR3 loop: CASRLPLRDSGGREQFF. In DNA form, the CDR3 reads TGTGCCAGCAGACTTCCCCTCCGGGACAGCGGCGGGAGGGAGCAGTTCTTC.

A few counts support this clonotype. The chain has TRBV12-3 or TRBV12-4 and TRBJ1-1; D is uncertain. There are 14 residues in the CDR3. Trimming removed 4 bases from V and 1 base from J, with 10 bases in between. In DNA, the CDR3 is TGTGCCAGCAGTTCTCAATCTGGGAACACTGAAGCTTTCTTT. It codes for CASSSQSGNTEAFF.

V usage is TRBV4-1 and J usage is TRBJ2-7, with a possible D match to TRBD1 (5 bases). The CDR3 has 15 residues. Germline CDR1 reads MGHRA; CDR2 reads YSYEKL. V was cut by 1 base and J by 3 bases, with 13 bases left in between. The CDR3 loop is CASSQVEQAGYEQYF. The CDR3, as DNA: TGCGCCAGCAGCCAAGTTGAACAGGCCGGCTACGAGCAGTACTTC.